This TCR beta chain comes out of a study of identical twins. With template switching, a universal primer site was added, and the cDNA carried unique molecular identifiers. TCRdb used MiXCR to reprocess the 5' RACE reads, holding one entry per CDR3 protein. The sample contains about 150,000 distinct CDR3 sequences, around 3.4% of which appear only once. The CDR3 runs 13 residues. With 0 bases removed from V and 4 bases from J, the gap between germline ends came to 9 bases. The germline CDR1 and CDR2 sequences are GTSNPN and SVGIG (reference sequence). The chain recombines TRBV30 with TRBJ1-1; D possibly corresponds to TRBD1 (5 bases). The receptor was derived from a man younger than 30 in good health. Material: memory T cells sorted from blood. The CDR3 DNA is TGTGCCTGGAGTGTCCGGGGGAGCACTGAAGCTTTCTTT. Translation gives CAWSVRGSTEAFF.